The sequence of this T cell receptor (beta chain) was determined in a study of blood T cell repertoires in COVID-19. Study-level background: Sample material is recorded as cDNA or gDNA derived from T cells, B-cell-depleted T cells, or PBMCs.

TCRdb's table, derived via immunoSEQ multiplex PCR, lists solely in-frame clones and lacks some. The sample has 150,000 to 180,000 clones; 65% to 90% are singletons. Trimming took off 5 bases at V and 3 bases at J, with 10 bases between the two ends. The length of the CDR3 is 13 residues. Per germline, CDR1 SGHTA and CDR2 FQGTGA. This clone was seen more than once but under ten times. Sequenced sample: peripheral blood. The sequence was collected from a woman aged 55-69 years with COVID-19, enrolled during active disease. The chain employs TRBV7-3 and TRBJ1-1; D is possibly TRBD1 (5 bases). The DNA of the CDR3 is TGTGCCAGCAGCCCTCAGGGATACACTGAAGCTTTCTTT. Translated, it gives CASSPQGYTEAFF.